This T cell receptor (beta chain) comes out of a study of blood T cell repertoires in COVID-19. Here immunoSEQ multiplex PCR was the method, and the copy in TCRdb shows in-frame clones only, minus some. The sample lists fewer than 300,000 clones, roughly 90% occurring once. The CDR3 loop spans 16 amino acids. CDR1 MNHEY and CDR2 SMNVEV come from the germline V gene (reference sequence). V was pared by 4 bases and J by 5 bases, with 10 bases of the junction left unmatched. This TCR came from a woman aged 30 to 39 who had recovered from COVID-19. The source material was PBMCs or T cells enriched from blood (not recorded which). The V and J genes are TRBV27 and TRBJ2-3; 9 bases are shared with TRBD2. CDR3 loop: CASSSLKREVGDTQYF. As DNA, the CDR3 is TGTGCCAGCAGTTCTCTGAAGCGGGAGGTAGGAGATACGCAGTATTTT.